This T cell receptor beta chain was obtained from a study of monozygotic twins with inflammatory bowel disease. Blood was collected, approximately 2.5 ml per donor. With regard to this clonotype: Its antigen is still unknown.

General study findings and limits: No difference was seen in repertoire similarity between concordant and discordant twins, possibly from limited power. Clonotype sharing was lower in IBD patients than healthy twins, most markedly with disease activity.

Two nested PCRs, roughly 16 and 10 cycles, amplified TCRalpha and TCRbeta cDNA. TCRdb re-called the 5' RACE reads; one entry per CDR3 protein, DNA not given. The sample table sets out more than 300,000 distinct CDR3 sequences. The germline V gene encodes CDR1 LNHNV and CDR2 YYDKDF (reference sequence). CDR3 length: 14 residues. This TCR was recovered from a human donor with ulcerative colitis or Crohn's disease, or a healthy co-twin of an affected twin (not recorded which). The chain is built from TRBV15 and TRBJ2-1; the D gene TCRdb calls, TRBD2, cannot be checked with no DNA. The specimen was blood. The chain's CDR3 is CATSYSGGANEQFF.